The 30 T cell receptor beta chains below come from one sample, sequenced in a study of a mutant IDH1 vaccine in newly diagnosed glioma. Sequencing used immunoSEQ multiplex PCR; TCRdb keeps in-frame clones, though not all of them. The repertoire has around 56,000 clones, about 81% of them found once; the top ten carry approximately 8.1%. Indicated time point: week 23, last vaccination. Every vaccination contained 300 ug of the mutant IDH1 20-mer peptide and was paired with topical imiquimod. Their target antigens are unknown. The input for sequencing was PBMCs, taken from a glioma patient whose treatment included an IDH1 peptide vaccine. The receptors stem from a woman aged 40 to 50 with glioma. Some clones in this sample may be carry-over from other donors' samples.

The chain joins TRBV15 to TRBJ2-3; D not certain. The V end lost 0 bases, the J end lost 9 bases, and 13 bases lay between the germline ends. CDR3 length: 14 residues. Germline assignment: CDR1 LNHNV and CDR2 YYDKDF (reference sequence). CDR3 sequence: CATSRDRAASTQYF. CDR3 coding DNA: TGTGCCACCAGCAGAGATCGGGCCGCGTCGACGCAGTATTTT.

The chain combines TRBV29-1 with TRBJ2-1; possibly TRBD1 or TRBD2 for D (5 bases each). The CDR3 is made up of 13 amino acids. The V gene lost 8 bases and the J gene lost 9 bases, with 20 bases spanning the gap. Looked up from germline, CDR1 is SQVTM and CDR2 is ANQGSEA. The DNA of the CDR3 is TGCAGCACCCCCGGGACCTTTTTAGCTGAGCAGTTCTTC. Translated: CSTPGTFLAEQFF.

This clone has just a few counts. The V call is TRBV7-8, the J call TRBJ1-5; D remains ambiguous. V was trimmed by 2 bases and J by 1 base, leaving 9 bases between them. This CDR3 region has 15 residues. CDR1 is SGHVS, CDR2 FQNEAQ, per germline. The CDR3, as DNA: TGTGCCAGCAGCTTAAAACCAGCCAGCAATCAGCCCCAGCATTTT. Translation gives CASSLKPASNQPQHF.

Of note for this clone: Germline and junction disagree at one end, which may indicate a read error. This chain connects TRBV7-7 to TRBJ2-5; 10 positions match TRBD2. Germline loops: CDR1 SSHAT, CDR2 FNYEAQ (reference sequence). This CDR3 is 15 amino acids long. CDR3 bases: TGTGCTAGCAGCTTAGGGAGCGGGGGGGTTCAGACCCAGTACTTC. It yields the protein CASSLGSGGVQTQYF.

J is TRBJ2-1 and V is TRBV6-1; TRBD2 is a possible D gene (7 bases). The length of the CDR3 is 12 residues. The V end lost 7 bases, the J end lost 12 bases, and 16 bases lay between the germline ends. In germline, CDR1 is MNHNS, CDR2 SASEGT. CDR3 nucleotides: TGTGCCAGCATGGGGGGGGCCCCCGCGCAGTTCTTC. This encodes CASMGGAPAQFF.

The chain carries TRBV5-1 and TRBJ2-3, with D unclear. This CDR3 comprises 13 residues. Germline CDR1 is SGHRS and CDR2 is YFSETQ. Deletions cut 4 bases from V and 6 bases from J, with 12 bases between. The DNA for the CDR3 is TGCGCCAGCAGCCCGTCCCCCTCGGATACGCAGTATTTT. Amino acids: CASSPSPSDTQYF.

The chain carries TRBV5-1 and TRBJ2-3, with 9 bases aligning to TRBD2. The V gene's germline CDR1 is SGHRS and CDR2 YFSETQ. The CDR3 sequence is 15 residues long. Losses at the gene ends were 6 bases for V and 2 bases for J; bases not matched to a gene: 7. CDR3 DNA sequence: TGCGCCAGCATGGAGCGGGGGGCCCCCACAGATACGCAGTATTTT. Its translation is CASMERGAPTDTQYF.

The chain carries TRBV7-9 and TRBJ2-5; D possibly corresponds to TRBD2 (5 bases). CDR3 size: 15 residues. From germline, CDR1 is SEHNR and CDR2 FQNEAQ (reference sequence). The ends were cut back, 1 base at V and 5 bases at J, with 14 bases in the middle. The CDR3 DNA is TGTGCCAGCAGCTTAGAGGGTAGTCGAGGGGAGACCCAGTACTTC. This codes for CASSLEGSRGETQYF.

This sequence joins TRBV10-3 and TRBJ1-1; D not certain. The CDR3 consists of 12 residues. Trimming left V 4 bases short and J 8 bases short, with 11 bases between. Germline loops: CDR1 ENHRY, CDR2 SYGVKD. The CDR3 DNA follows: TGTGCCATCAGTGGGGGTCAAGGGGAAGCTTTCTTT. Protein: CAISGGQGEAFF.

This clone was counted a single time. The gene calls are TRBV5-1 and TRBJ1-2; TRBD1 agrees at 9 bases. Trimming removed 0 bases from V and 5 bases from J; junction bases left unmatched: 5. This CDR3 region has 15 residues. Germline CDR1 is SGHRS and CDR2 is YFSETQ. This CDR3 reads CASSLGQGQGYGYTF. CDR3 bases: TGCGCCAGCAGCTTGGGCCAGGGACAGGGATATGGCTACACCTTC. The full variable domain, completed using reference TRBV5-1 and TRBJ1-2, is KAGVTQTPRYLIKTRGQQVTLSCSPISGHRSVSWYQQTPGQGLQFLFEYFSETQRNKGNFPGRFSGRQFSNSRSEMNVSTLELGDSALYLCASSLGQGQGYGYTFGSGTRLTVV.

CDR3 DNA sequence: TGTGCCAGCAGTGAAGGTCCTCAGGCCCAGTACTTC. Its protein is CASSEGPQAQYF. V gene TRBV2 combines with J gene TRBJ2-5; no firm D call. Germline loops: CDR1 SNHLY, CDR2 FYNNEI. This CDR3 comprises 12 residues. The V end was cut by 1 base, the J end by 9 bases, with 9 bases between.

J is TRBJ2-5 and V is TRBV6-5; D unclear. Germline CDR1 is MNHEY and CDR2 is SVGAGI. V was clipped by 0 bases and J by 7 bases, with 6 bases between them. This CDR3 is 12 amino acids long. The DNA for the CDR3 is TGTGCCAGCAGTTACTCGACTGGGACCCAGTACTTC. Its translation is CASSYSTGTQYF.

The chain employs TRBV4-3 and TRBJ2-1; 7 nucleotides match TRBD1. V trimming: 5 bases; J trimming: 9 bases; junction bases outside the gene matches: 10. The germline gives CDR1 LGHNA, CDR2 YSLEER. This CDR3 is built from 14 residues. DNA of the CDR3: TGCGCCAGCAGCTTAATTCTACAGGGGTCTGAGCAGTTCTTC. The encoded protein is CASSLILQGSEQFF.

This chain links TRBV4-3 with TRBJ2-6; weak D call: TRBD2 (5 bases). The CDR3 totals 18 residues. CDR1 is LGHNA and CDR2 is YSLEER in the germline V gene. The ends were cut back, 0 bases at V and 2 bases at J, with 14 bases in the middle. CDR3 residues: CASSQDQIGVAGANVLTF. In DNA, the CDR3 is TGCGCCAGCAGCCAAGATCAGATCGGGGTTGCTGGGGCCAACGTCCTGACTTTC.

V gene TRBV7-9 combines with J gene TRBJ1-6; D is ambiguous. V dropped 1 base and J dropped 0 bases, with 7 bases sitting between them. Germline assignment: CDR1 SEHNR and CDR2 FQNEAQ (reference sequence). This CDR3 spans 16 amino acids. CDR3 DNA: TGTGCCAGCAGCTTAGGTGGGCCCTCCTATAATTCACCCCTCCACTTT. Protein: CASSLGGPSYNSPLHF.

The rearrangement links TRBV25-1 to TRBJ2-4, with TRBD1 matching 7 bases. The CDR3 totals 14 residues. Germline V CDR1 and CDR2: MGHDK, SYGVNS. V lost 3 bases, J lost 4 bases, and 3 bases stayed unmatched. CDR3 loop: CASSDTGAKNIQYF. In DNA, the CDR3 is TGTGCCAGCAGTGATACAGGGGCTAAAAACATTCAGTACTTC.

The chain couples TRBV27 to TRBJ2-5, with D hard to call. Trimming removed 3 bases at V and 5 bases at J, with 13 bases between. Germline lookup yields CDR1 MNHEY and CDR2 SMNVEV (reference sequence). There are 14 residues in the CDR3. The CDR3 spells CASSFIPGWETQYF. CDR3 nucleotide sequence: TGTGCCAGCAGTTTTATTCCGGGTTGGGAGACCCAGTACTTC.

J is TRBJ1-1 and V is TRBV27; D is uncertain. Germline V CDR1 and CDR2: MNHEY, SMNVEV (reference sequence). The V end was cut by 3 bases, the J end by 4 bases, with 6 bases between. This CDR3 region has 12 residues. This CDR3 reads CASSFMGTEAFF. In nucleotides, the CDR3 is TGTGCCAGCAGTTTCATGGGCACTGAAGCTTTCTTT.

V and J are TRBV5-1 and TRBJ2-3; D is tentatively TRBD1 or TRBD2 (5 bases each). The CDR3 sequence is 14 residues long. Germline CDR1 SGHRS, CDR2 YFSETQ. Trimming left V 0 bases short and J 2 bases short, with 7 bases between. The CDR3 here is CASSLAGPTDTQYF. The DNA for the CDR3 is TGCGCCAGCAGCTTGGCGGGGCCCACAGATACGCAGTATTTT.

V usage is TRBV2 and J usage is TRBJ1-1; D remains unclear. V was cut by 4 bases and J by 3 bases, with 12 bases left in between. Germline loops: CDR1 SNHLY, CDR2 FYNNEI. The CDR3 spans 14 residues. The CDR3 DNA reads as TGTGCCAGCAGTGTTTGGCAACCGGACACTGAAGCTTTCTTT. Translation gives CASSVWQPDTEAFF.

The V gene is TRBV27, the J gene TRBJ2-1; D tentatively reads TRBD1 or TRBD2 (5 bases each). V was pared by 2 bases and J by 7 bases, with 18 bases between. Germline V gives CDR1 MNHEY, CDR2 SMNVEV (reference sequence). The CDR3 is 16 residues long. The CDR3 loop reads CASSLAPGSWGNEQFF. The CDR3 DNA reads TGTGCCAGCAGTTTAGCGCCAGGATCGTGGGGGAATGAGCAGTTCTTC.

V is TRBV5-1 and J is TRBJ1-4; weak D call: TRBD1 (5 bases). From germline, CDR1 is SGHRS and CDR2 YFSETQ. The CDR3 length is 14 residues. Trimming removed 4 bases at V and 5 bases at J, with 12 bases between. CDR3 nucleotides: TGCGCCAGCAGCCCGGGGGGAGGGAATGAAAAACTGTTTTTT. Encoded protein: CASSPGGGNEKLFF.

This clone is a singleton in its sample. The CDR3 protein is CASSLVQGGGTEAFF. The CDR3 DNA sequence: TGTGCCAGCAGCTTAGTTCAAGGGGGGGGGACTGAAGCTTTCTTT. The genes are TRBV7-2 and TRBJ1-1; D possibly corresponds to TRBD1 (6 bases). V gave up 1 base and J gave up 5 bases, with 14 bases separating them. The CDR3 has 15 residues. CDR1 SGHTA and CDR2 FQGNSA come from the germline V gene.

The chain carries TRBV6-6 and TRBJ2-5; D is ambiguous. There are 14 residues in the CDR3. The ends were cut back, 2 bases at V and 7 bases at J, with 14 bases in the middle. The germline gives CDR1 MNHNY, CDR2 SVGAGI (reference sequence). CDR3 residues: CASSYVSGSGTQYF. The CDR3 DNA reads TGTGCCAGCAGTTACGTTTCCGGGTCGGGGACCCAGTACTTC.

The V gene is TRBV9, the J gene TRBJ1-5; D remains ambiguous. V lost 0 bases and J lost 0, with 1 base in between. Looked up from germline, CDR1 is SGDLS and CDR2 is YYNGEE. The CDR3 contains 13 residues. CDR3 bases: TGTGCCAGCAGCGTAGGTAGCAATCAGCCCCAGCATTTT. Translation gives CASSVGSNQPQHF.

Remarks on this clone: Without the conserved terminal phenylalanine or tryptophan, this CDR3 likely stems from a read error. The CDR3 coding sequence is TGTGCCAGCACCGAGTCAGGGTATTCAGGCACTGAAGCTTTCTCT. Residues: CASTESGYSGTEAFS. This chain uses TRBV7-2 with TRBJ1-1, with D possibly being TRBD1 (5 bases). V gave up 7 bases and J gave up 4 bases, with 19 bases separating them. Per germline, CDR1 SGHTA and CDR2 FQGNSA. The CDR3 covers 15 residues.

The CDR3 nucleotides are TGTGCCAGCAGTATCCGAGGGGGCGCGGTATATGGCTACACCTTC. Protein: CASSIRGGAVYGYTF. The chain recombines TRBV27 with TRBJ1-2, with TRBD1 identical over 7 bases. CDR1 MNHEY and CDR2 SMNVEV come from the germline V gene (reference sequence). V dropped 5 bases and J dropped 5; count of bases not matched to a gene: 11. This CDR3 has 15 residues.

This clone came up a few times. The gene calls are TRBV27 and TRBJ1-6; 8 bases line up with TRBD1. The J segment lost 7 bases and the V segment lost 6 bases, leaving 5 bases of the junction unmatched. The CDR3 is 14 residues long. The germline V gene encodes CDR1 MNHEY and CDR2 SMNVEV (reference sequence). The CDR3 is CASRAGGWNSPLHF. The CDR3 DNA is TGTGCCAGCAGGGCAGGGGGCTGGAATTCACCCCTCCACTTT.

The chain combines TRBV5-8 with TRBJ2-7, with D hard to call. The germline V and J ends were trimmed by 3 bases and 2 bases, with 3 bases remaining between them. Germline lookup yields CDR1 SGHTS and CDR2 YDEGEE. The CDR3 is 11 amino acids. The CDR3 bases are TGTGCCAGCAGCTCCCCCTACGAGCAGTACTTC. This gives the protein CASSSPYEQYF.

This chain links TRBV14 with TRBJ2-7, with 7 positions matching TRBD1. CDR3 length: 15 residues. The germline CDR1 and CDR2 sequences are SGHDN and FVKESK. V trimming: 0 bases; J trimming: 4 bases; junction bases outside the gene matches: 6. DNA of the CDR3: TGTGCCAGCAGCCAAGATCTAGACAGGGTGTACGAGCAGTACTTC. Protein product: CASSQDLDRVYEQYF.